The 22 T cell receptor beta chains below come from one sample, sequenced in a study of T cells in narcolepsy. Sequencing was performed with immunoSEQ multiplex PCR; in TCRdb, only in-frame clones are kept and a portion is missing. The sample shows some 34,000 clones, roughly four fifths of them seen only once. The sample consisted of memory (CD45RA-) CD4+ T cells from blood. The receptors come from a human donor in good health.

The J gene is TRBJ1-2, the V gene TRBV2, with D possibly TRBD1 on 6 matching bases. This CDR3 is built from 14 residues. Germline V CDR1 and CDR2: SNHLY, FYNNEI. The V end was cut by 3 bases, the J end by 4 bases, with 12 bases between. DNA of the CDR3: TGTGCCAGCAGTGAGGGCAGGGGACTCTATGGCTACACCTTC. This translates into CASSEGRGLYGYTF.

The J gene is TRBJ2-1, the V gene TRBV18; 9 bases are a match to TRBD2. The CDR3 is 16 residues long. The germline gives CDR1 KGHSH, CDR2 LQKENI. V dropped 5 bases and J dropped 9; count of bases not matched to a gene: 14. The CDR3 sequence is CASSTTVAGGIGEQFF. In DNA, the CDR3 is TGTGCCAGCTCAACCACCGTGGCGGGAGGGATCGGTGAGCAGTTCTTC.

Concerning this clone itself: One junction end disagrees with the germline gene, perhaps due to a read error. V gene TRBV7-7 combines with J gene TRBJ2-7; TRBD2 might be the D (6 bases). Germline V CDR1 and CDR2: SSHAT, FNYEAQ (reference sequence). The length of the CDR3 is 14 residues. DNA for the CDR3: TGTGCTAGCAGCCTAAGTACCGGGAGCTACGAGCAGTACTTC. Translated: CASSLSTGSYEQYF.

The sample holds a few counts of this clone. V gene TRBV11-2 combines with J gene TRBJ2-3; D is ambiguous. Germline V gives CDR1 SGHAT, CDR2 FQNNGV. This CDR3 has 14 residues. The V end was cut by 2 bases, the J end by 9 bases, with 15 bases between. CDR3 coding DNA: TGTGCCAGCAGCTTAAGCCGTAGTCTTCTCACGCAGTATTTT. It yields the protein CASSLSRSLLTQYF.

The J gene is TRBJ1-1, the V gene TRBV5-1; 9 bases line up with TRBD1. Germline CDR1 reads SGHRS; CDR2 reads YFSETQ. V lost 2 bases to trimming and J lost 1 base; unmatched junction nucleotides: 0. The CDR3 covers 14 residues. The CDR3, as DNA: TGCGCCAGCAGCTTACAGGGGGCGAACACTGAAGCTTTCTTT. Protein product: CASSLQGANTEAFF.

This chain joins TRBV5-1 and TRBJ1-6, with 7 bases aligning to TRBD1. Germline CDR1 SGHRS, CDR2 YFSETQ. The CDR3 is 14 residues long. Trimming at V came to 2 bases and at J to 7 bases, leaving 3 bases not matched to a gene. DNA of the CDR3: TGCGCCAGCAGCTTAGGGACAGCAAATTCACCCCTCCACTTT. Translation gives CASSLGTANSPLHF.

The genes are TRBV30 and TRBJ1-5; 7 nucleotides align to TRBD1. Per the germline V gene, CDR1 is GTSNPN and CDR2 is SVGIG (reference sequence). The V segment lost 1 base and the J segment 6 bases; nucleotides outside the gene matches: 3. The CDR3 consists of 13 residues. The CDR3 protein is CAWSEGGGQPQHF. The CDR3 region has the DNA TGTGCCTGGAGTGAAGGGGGCGGTCAGCCCCAGCATTTT. The full variable domain, completed using reference TRBV30 and TRBJ1-5, is SQTIHQWPATLVQPVGSPLSLECTVEGTSNPNLYWYRQAAGRGLQLLFYSVGIGQISSEVPQNLSASRPQDRQFILSSKKLLLSDSGFYLCAWSEGGGQPQHFGDGTRLSIL.

In this sample, this clone turned up a few times. Other DNA sequences in this specimen translate into the identical CDR3. V is TRBV19 and J is TRBJ1-1; possibly TRBD1 for D (6 bases). The CDR3 runs to 14 residues. V was cut by 3 bases and J by 0 bases, with 8 bases left in between. Germline V gene lookup returns CDR1 LNHDA and CDR2 SQIVND (reference sequence). The CDR3 reads CASSIRGMNTEAFF. As DNA, the CDR3 is TGTGCCAGTAGTATCAGGGGCATGAACACTGAAGCTTTCTTT.

The rearrangement uses TRBV13 and TRBJ1-6; perhaps TRBD1 as D (5 bases). Per the germline V gene, CDR1 is PRHDT and CDR2 is FYEKMQ (reference sequence). This CDR3 region has 15 residues. V lost 2 bases, J lost 5 bases, and 10 bases lay in between. CDR3 in amino acids: CASSLPGPHNSPLHF. CDR3 nucleotide sequence: TGTGCCAGCAGCTTACCGGGGCCGCATAATTCACCCCTCCACTTT.

The V and J genes are TRBV7-8 and TRBJ1-5; D gene ambiguous. Deletions cut 1 base from V and 7 bases from J, with 8 bases between. Germline V gene sequence: CDR1 SGHVS, CDR2 FQNEAQ. The CDR3 loop spans 13 amino acids. The CDR3 bases are TGTGCCAGCAGCTTAGTTGATAACCAGCCCCAGCATTTT. This codes for CASSLVDNQPQHF.

V usage is TRBV9 and J usage is TRBJ1-5; 10 nucleotides align to TRBD1. This CDR3 has 15 residues. With V trimmed by 3 bases and J by 7 bases, 7 bases remained unmatched. The germline gives CDR1 SGDLS, CDR2 YYNGEE. The CDR3 region has the DNA TGTGCCAGCAGCGCCGGGACAGGGGTGCGGCAGCCCCAGCATTTT. Translating it yields CASSAGTGVRQPQHF.

The sample holds one count of this clone. This rearrangement joins TRBV30 to TRBJ1-2, with D possibly matching TRBD1 (6 bases). The CDR3 contains 13 residues. Germline CDR1 reads GTSNPN; CDR2 reads SVGIG (reference sequence). V was cut by 5 bases and J by 2 bases, with 12 bases left in between. CDR3 sequence reads: CAWDRNRNYGYTF. The CDR3 nucleotides read TGTGCCTGGGACAGGAATAGGAACTATGGCTACACCTTC.

This chain joins TRBV4-1 and TRBJ1-1; 8 nucleotides match TRBD1. Trimming took 6 bases from V and 0 from J; bases not matched to a gene: 9. Germline V gene sequence: CDR1 MGHRA, CDR2 YSYEKL. This CDR3 has 16 amino acids. CDR3 bases: TGCGCCAGCAGTCGAGAGGGGACAGGACTGAACACTGAAGCTTTCTTT. This encodes CASSREGTGLNTEAFF.

The genes are TRBV6-1 and TRBJ2-7; D gene ambiguous. Germline V CDR1 and CDR2: MNHNS, SASEGT. CDR3 length: 12 amino acids. Trimming cost V 2 bases and J 7 bases, with 9 bases left between them. CDR3 sequence (DNA): TGTGCCAGCAGTGAATGGGGAAGGGAGCAGTACTTC. Translated, it gives CASSEWGREQYF.

This clone appeared a single time. The chain joins TRBV9 to TRBJ1-6; D unclear. Trimming pared 0 bases from V and 14 bases from J, leaving 15 bases between. The germline gives CDR1 SGDLS, CDR2 YYNGEE. The CDR3 sequence is 14 residues long. The CDR3 protein is CASSVGQDQRALHF. The DNA of the CDR3 is TGTGCCAGCAGCGTAGGGCAGGACCAAAGGGCCCTCCACTTT.

The chain has TRBV30 and TRBJ1-5; TRBD1 matches 7 bases. The CDR3 spans 12 residues. Germline V gives CDR1 GTSNPN, CDR2 SVGIG (reference sequence). V trimming: 6 bases; J trimming: 7 bases; junction bases outside the gene matches: 6. This CDR3 reads CACDTGVQPQHF. For the CDR3, the DNA is TGTGCCTGCGATACAGGGGTACAGCCCCAGCATTTT.

This chain's CDR3 is CASGFIGNRDTEAFF. The CDR3 nucleotides are TGTGCTAGTGGTTTCATAGGGAACAGGGACACTGAAGCTTTCTTT. V and J are TRBV12-5 and TRBJ1-1; D may be TRBD1 (6 bases). This CDR3 is built from 15 residues. Germline loops: CDR1 LGHNT, CDR2 FRNRAP. V lost 3 bases and J lost 3, with 14 bases in between.

The chain employs TRBV2 and TRBJ2-3, with 9 bases that match TRBD1. Germline V lookup: CDR1 SNHLY, CDR2 FYNNEI. CDR3 length equals 13 residues. V lost 6 bases to trimming and J lost 3 bases; unmatched junction nucleotides: 1. DNA for the CDR3: TGTGCCAGCAGGGGACAGGGTACAGATACGCAGTATTTT. Translating gives CASRGQGTDTQYF.

The chain uses TRBV5-1 and TRBJ2-2; D is possibly TRBD2 (5 bases). There are 14 residues in the CDR3. Trimming left V 1 base short and J 7 bases short, with 11 bases between. From germline, CDR1 is SGHRS and CDR2 YFSETQ. The CDR3 coding sequence is TGCGCCAGCAGCTTGAGAGGGCAGAGCGGGGAGCTGTTTTTT. This sequence encodes CASSLRGQSGELFF.

In DNA, the CDR3 is TGTGCCAGCAGCCCACGGGGAGGGGGGCGGTTGAACACTGAAGCTTTCTTT. It yields the protein CASSPRGGGRLNTEAFF. The rearrangement joins TRBV9 to TRBJ1-1, with a tentative D call TRBD1 (6 bases). CDR3 length equals 17 residues. Germline V gene data show CDR1 as SGDLS and CDR2 as YYNGEE. Trimming stripped 4 bases from V and 0 bases from J, with 19 bases between. The full variable domain, rest sourced from reference TRBV9 and TRBJ1-1, is DSGVTQTPKHLITATGQRVTLRCSPRSGDLSVYWYQQSLDQGLQFLIQYYNGEERAKGNILERFSAQQFPDLHSELNLSSLELGDSALYFCASSPRGGGRLNTEAFFGQGTRLTVV.

The chain has TRBV19 and TRBJ1-2; D unclear. Between the trimmed V and J ends, which lost 5 bases and 2 bases, there was a span of 6 bases. Germline V gene lookup returns CDR1 LNHDA and CDR2 SQIVND (reference sequence). This CDR3 has 12 residues. The CDR3 DNA reads TGTGCCAGTAGTCGACGGAACTATGGCTACACCTTC. Amino acids: CASSRRNYGYTF.

By sample fraction, this clone is medium-sized. The chain carries TRBV6-6 and TRBJ2-3; possible D gene TRBD1, 6 bases. The CDR3 has 13 residues. With 8 bases removed from V and 0 bases from J, the gap between germline ends came to 9 bases. The germline V gene encodes CDR1 MNHNY and CDR2 SVGAGI (reference sequence). CDR3 protein: CASGGFSTDTQYF. The CDR3, as DNA: TGTGCCAGCGGGGGCTTTAGCACAGATACGCAGTATTTT.